The next 3 T cell receptor beta chains were all read from a single sample in a study of blood T cell repertoires in COVID-19. The method was immunoSEQ multiplex PCR; TCRdb's version includes in-frame clones alone and lacks a portion of them. The data contain 200,000 or so clones, 80% to 85% of them seen just once; the ten biggest clones take up 3%. The source material was peripheral blood. The source of these receptors is a woman aged 25-40 years who had recovered from COVID-19.

This clone was recorded only once. The V gene is TRBV9, the J gene TRBJ1-6, with 10 bases matching TRBD1. V lost 1 base and J lost 8; bases outside the gene matches: 3. This CDR3 is built from 15 residues. CDR1 is SGDLS, CDR2 YYNGEE, per germline. CDR3: CASSVSGTGDSPLHF. CDR3 DNA sequence: TGTGCCAGCAGCGTAAGCGGGACAGGGGATTCACCCCTCCACTTT.

This rearrangement joins TRBV5-6 to TRBJ2-5; 10 bases are shared with TRBD1. Germline trimming cut 3 bases from V and 4 bases from J; bases unmatched to any gene: 6. The length of the CDR3 is 15 residues. Germline V gene lookup returns CDR1 SGHDT and CDR2 YYEEEE. CDR3 sequence (DNA): TGTGCCAGCAGCTCCCGGGACAGGGGACGAGAGACCCAGTACTTC. It translates to CASSSRDRGRETQYF.

This sequence joins TRBV6-6 and TRBJ2-5; D unresolved. The V gene lost 2 bases and the J gene lost 4 bases, with 8 bases spanning the gap. CDR1 and CDR2 from the germline V gene are MNHNY and SVGAGI (reference sequence). This CDR3 is built from 13 residues. CDR3 coding DNA: TGTGCCAGCAGTTACGCGGAGAGAGAGACCCAGTACTTC. Its protein product is CASSYAERETQYF.